The source of this T cell receptor (beta chain) is a study of cytomegalovirus exposure and HLA in healthy donors. Study-level findings and limits: A prior analysis recorded that most TCR beta V segments were productive about 87% or about 30% of the time.

PCR amplification relied on 60 Vbeta primers (plus 13 Jbeta primers). Sequencing was performed with immunoSEQ multiplex PCR; in TCRdb, only in-frame clones are kept and a portion is missing. The data hold 18,000 or so clones, with more than 60% observed a single time. The donors, nominally healthy at sampling, likely had unrecorded immune exposures. As concerns this clone: Its specificity is not known.

CDR3 length: 16 residues. Trimming at V came to 3 bases and at J to 4 bases, leaving 5 bases not matched to a gene. Germline assignment: CDR1 MRHNA and CDR2 SNTAGT. The sample was PBMCs. The V and J genes are TRBV6-4 and TRBJ2-2; TRBD2 matches at 10 bases. The receptor was isolated from a man younger than 35 in good health and CMV-seronegative. CDR3: CASSEASGSSTGELFF. In nucleotides, the CDR3 is TGTGCCAGCAGTGAGGCTAGCGGGAGTAGCACCGGGGAGCTGTTTTTT.